This T cell receptor (beta chain) was sequenced for a study of T cell responses to AZD1222 COVID-19 vaccine. Method: immunoSEQ multiplex PCR; TCRdb's copy keeps in-frame clones and lacks some. The table includes around 52,000 clones, around 86% detected once. This clone showed up just a few times. After removal of 6 bases from V and 8 bases from J, the junction contained 10 bases not matched to a gene. This CDR3 region has 15 residues. Looked up from germline, CDR1 is ENHRY and CDR2 is SYGVKD. V is TRBV10-3 and J is TRBJ1-3; 10 bases align to TRBD1. The receptor comes from an adult in good health. This specimen was peripheral blood, taken on day 0 of AZD1222 vaccination. The CDR3 reads CAISFGTGARYTIYF. The CDR3 DNA follows: TGTGCCATCAGCTTCGGGACAGGGGCTCGTTACACCATATATTTT.